This T cell receptor beta chain was identified during a study of T cells in localized non-small cell lung cancer. TCRdb keeps only in-frame clones here, not all; method: immunoSEQ multiplex PCR. The sample lists about 30,000 clones, 89% occurring once. About this clone itself: What it recognizes is unknown.

Regarding the study as a whole: Uninvolved neighboring lung showed the greatest T cell clonality, exceeding tumor. Adjacent lung tissue had a median about 60 of the top 100 clones found in the tumor. Sequencing, confined to only one tumor region, leaves heterogeneity possible.

The TCR originated in a woman aged 40-70 years with stage I lung adenocarcinoma. The source material was peripheral blood, sampled before any cancer treatment.

This chain's CDR3 is CASSLQGSGRPYEQYF. In DNA form, the CDR3 reads TGTGCCAGCAGCTTACAGGGTAGCGGGAGACCCTACGAGCAGTACTTC. The V gene is TRBV5-6, the J gene TRBJ2-7; 9 bases match TRBD2. The length of the CDR3 is 16 residues. CDR1 and CDR2 (germline): SGHDT, YYEEEE. V was clipped by 2 bases and J by 2 bases; unmatched bases: 8. The full variable domain, rest sourced from reference TRBV5-6 and TRBJ2-7, is DAGVTQSPTHLIKTRGQQVTLRCSPKSGHDTVSWYQQALGQGPQFIFQYYEEEERQRGNFPDRFSGHQFPNYSSELNVNALLLGDSALYLCASSLQGSGRPYEQYFGPGTRLTVT.